The rows below give T cell receptor beta chains drawn from one sample of a study of blood T cell repertoires in COVID-19. Assay: immunoSEQ multiplex PCR; the TCRdb copy retains only in-frame clones and omits some. The sample carries hundreds of thousands of clones, about 87% recorded once. The material sequenced was PBMCs or T cells enriched from blood (not recorded which). The receptors come from a woman aged 45 to 65 who had recovered from COVID-19. The CDR3 runs from the conserved cysteine through the conserved F or W. Fields, in order: V gene, D gene, clone size, J gene, CDR3 DNA, CDR3 protein. The D gene is left open where the match is weak. Clone size is shown for a subset of rows, as once, few, many or a class of expanded clone.

v_call: TRBV27; d_call: -; clone_size: -; j_call: TRBJ1-6; cdr3_nt: TGTGCCAGCTCTATAGACAGAAGTACAACACCCCTCCACTTT; cdr3_aa: CASSIDRSTTPLHF
v_call: TRBV29-1; d_call: -; clone_size: once; j_call: TRBJ2-7; cdr3_nt: TGCAGCGCCCCTTTACGGGAGCAGTACTTC; cdr3_aa: CSAPLREQYF
v_call: TRBV18; d_call: -; clone_size: -; j_call: TRBJ2-1; cdr3_nt: TGTGCCAGCGGAGACTACAATGAGCAGTTCTTC; cdr3_aa: CASGDYNEQFF
v_call: TRBV18; d_call: -; clone_size: -; j_call: TRBJ1-6; cdr3_nt: TGTGCCAGCTCTCAAGGCCAGGGGTCCTCACCCCTCCACTTT; cdr3_aa: CASSQGQGSSPLHF
v_call: TRBV3-1/TRBV3-2; d_call: -; clone_size: -; j_call: TRBJ1-1; cdr3_nt: TGTGCCAGCAGCCAAGGCGTCGGGGAAGCTTTCTTT; cdr3_aa: CASSQGVGEAFF
v_call: TRBV5-1; d_call: TRBD1; clone_size: -; j_call: TRBJ1-1; cdr3_nt: TGCGCCAGCAGCACGGACAGGGGGGGCACTGAAGCTTTCTTT; cdr3_aa: CASSTDRGGTEAFF
v_call: TRBV5-5; d_call: TRBD1; clone_size: -; j_call: TRBJ1-1; cdr3_nt: TGTGCCAGCAGCGCCACGGGACAGAAGAACACTGAAGCTTTCTTT; cdr3_aa: CASSATGQKNTEAFF
v_call: TRBV7-2; d_call: -; clone_size: -; j_call: TRBJ2-5; cdr3_nt: TGTGCCAGCAGCTCCCGGGATCCCGGGCCCCAGTACTTC; cdr3_aa: CASSSRDPGPQYF
v_call: TRBV2; d_call: -; clone_size: many; j_call: TRBJ2-1; cdr3_nt: TGTGCCAGCAGTGACAGGGGATCCTACAATGAGCAGTTCTTC; cdr3_aa: CASSDRGSYNEQFF
v_call: TRBV24-1; d_call: TRBD1; clone_size: -; j_call: TRBJ1-5; cdr3_nt: TGTGCCACCAGTGACGGACGACAGGGAAATGATCAGCCCCAGCATTTT; cdr3_aa: CATSDGRQGNDQPQHF
v_call: TRBV27; d_call: TRBD1; clone_size: -; j_call: TRBJ2-5; cdr3_nt: TGTGCCAGCAGTTTATCCGGACAGGGTCTCCAAGAGACCCAGTACTTC; cdr3_aa: CASSLSGQGLQETQYF
v_call: TRBV12-3/TRBV12-4; d_call: TRBD1; clone_size: -; j_call: TRBJ1-6; cdr3_nt: TGTGCCAGCAGTGCCTACAGGGGCTCACCCCTCCACTTT; cdr3_aa: CASSAYRGSPLHF
v_call: TRBV9; d_call: TRBD2; clone_size: -; j_call: TRBJ2-2; cdr3_nt: TGTGCCAGCAGCGTACTAGCGGGACAGAACACCGGGGAGCTGTTTTTT; cdr3_aa: CASSVLAGQNTGELFF
v_call: TRBV5-4; d_call: TRBD1; clone_size: -; j_call: TRBJ1-2; cdr3_nt: TGTGCCAGCAGCTTTGGGACAGGGTATTATGTTGGCTACACCTTC; cdr3_aa: CASSFGTGYYVGYTF
v_call: TRBV5-4; d_call: TRBD1; clone_size: -; j_call: TRBJ2-5; cdr3_nt: TGTGCCAGCAGCCCCCTGGGACAGGGGGTGTTGGAGACCCAGTACTTC; cdr3_aa: CASSPLGQGVLETQYF
v_call: TRBV15; d_call: TRBD1; clone_size: -; j_call: TRBJ1-1; cdr3_nt: TGTGCCACCAGCAGAGATAGGACAGGGAGGGAGGCTTTCTTT; cdr3_aa: CATSRDRTGREAFF
v_call: TRBV10-3; d_call: TRBD1; clone_size: -; j_call: TRBJ1-4; cdr3_nt: TGTGCCACCCGCCCGGGACAGGGTAACGAAAAACTGTTTTTT; cdr3_aa: CATRPGQGNEKLFF
v_call: TRBV6-5; d_call: -; clone_size: -; j_call: TRBJ1-1; cdr3_nt: TGTGCCAGCAGATTAACAGGGAACACTGAAGCTTTCTTT; cdr3_aa: CASRLTGNTEAFF
v_call: TRBV15; d_call: -; clone_size: -; j_call: TRBJ2-3; cdr3_nt: TGTGCCACCAGCAGAGCAGGGGAGACAGATACGCAGTATTTT; cdr3_aa: CATSRAGETDTQYF
v_call: TRBV15; d_call: -; clone_size: -; j_call: TRBJ2-1; cdr3_nt: TGTGCCACCAGGTATCAACTAAGCTCCTACAATGAGCAGTTCTTC; cdr3_aa: CATRYQLSSYNEQFF
v_call: TRBV5-1; d_call: -; clone_size: -; j_call: TRBJ1-3; cdr3_nt: TGCGCCAGCAGCTTGGACGGGGTGGGCGGTCGTCGAACCCTGGACACCATATATTTT; cdr3_aa: CASSLDGVGGRRTLDTIYF
v_call: TRBV19; d_call: TRBD2; clone_size: -; j_call: TRBJ2-2; cdr3_nt: TGTGCCAGTAGTTTGGGGGGGGAGCCTCGAGGGGAGCTGTTTTTT; cdr3_aa: CASSLGGEPRGELFF
v_call: TRBV6-2/TRBV6-3; d_call: TRBD1; clone_size: -; j_call: TRBJ2-7; cdr3_nt: TGTGCCAGCAGTTGGACAGGGGATCCCTACGAGCAGTACTTC; cdr3_aa: CASSWTGDPYEQYF
v_call: TRBV15; d_call: -; clone_size: -; j_call: TRBJ2-2; cdr3_nt: TGTGCCACCATTTCGGGACTACCCAGGGGCGGGGAGCTGTTTTTT; cdr3_aa: CATISGLPRGGELFF
v_call: TRBV6-4; d_call: TRBD1; clone_size: -; j_call: TRBJ1-2; cdr3_nt: TGTGCCAGCAGTGACCGTGGGACAGGGTATGGCTACACCTTC; cdr3_aa: CASSDRGTGYGYTF
v_call: TRBV9; d_call: TRBD2; clone_size: -; j_call: TRBJ2-1; cdr3_nt: TGTGCCAGCAGCGTAGAGGGATATAGCGGGCGGGCCCTCTACAATGAGCAGTTCTTC; cdr3_aa: CASSVEGYSGRALYNEQFF
v_call: TRBV28; d_call: -; clone_size: -; j_call: TRBJ1-4; cdr3_nt: TGTGCCAGCAGTCCCGCCTTAATTCAAACAGAAAAACTGTTTTTT; cdr3_aa: CASSPALIQTEKLFF
v_call: TRBV2; d_call: -; clone_size: -; j_call: TRBJ1-4; cdr3_nt: TGTGCCAGCAGTGAATCAGGGTTGGGCCTCCTTGGGAAACTGTTTTTT; cdr3_aa: CASSESGLGLLGKLFF
v_call: TRBV21-1; d_call: -; clone_size: once; j_call: TRBJ1-5; cdr3_nt: TGTGCCAGCAGCAAAGCGGCAGGGGTCAATCAGCCCCAGCATTTT; cdr3_aa: CASSKAAGVNQPQHF
v_call: TRBV25-1; d_call: -; clone_size: -; j_call: TRBJ2-3; cdr3_nt: TGTGCCAGCAGTGAACCAAGCGCCGGGACGCAGTATTTT; cdr3_aa: CASSEPSAGTQYF
v_call: TRBV27; d_call: TRBD2; clone_size: -; j_call: TRBJ2-3; cdr3_nt: TGTGCCAGCAGTTTTTTAGACGTACAGGGGACTGGGACTAGCGGGGACACAGATACGCAGTATTTT; cdr3_aa: CASSFLDVQGTGTSGDTDTQYF
v_call: TRBV28; d_call: -; clone_size: -; j_call: TRBJ2-7; cdr3_nt: TGTGCCAGCAGCCCGGCGGGCGGGCAAATCTACGAGCAGTACTTC; cdr3_aa: CASSPAGGQIYEQYF
v_call: TRBV7-6; d_call: -; clone_size: few; j_call: TRBJ1-5; cdr3_nt: TGTGCCAGCAGCTTAGGGGGGCCCGATCAGCCCCAGCATTTT; cdr3_aa: CASSLGGPDQPQHF
v_call: TRBV30; d_call: -; clone_size: -; j_call: TRBJ2-1; cdr3_nt: TGTGCCTGGAGTGTATATGTGGGGGGTATGAAACCCTACAATGAGCAGTTCTTC; cdr3_aa: CAWSVYVGGMKPYNEQFF
v_call: TRBV5-6; d_call: -; clone_size: -; j_call: TRBJ2-7; cdr3_nt: TGTGCCAGCAGCTTTGTAGGCAGGGGCTACGAGCAGTACTTC; cdr3_aa: CASSFVGRGYEQYF
v_call: TRBV5-1; d_call: -; clone_size: -; j_call: TRBJ2-5; cdr3_nt: TGCGCCAGCAGCACCGGACAGAGGCAAGAGACCCAGTACTTC; cdr3_aa: CASSTGQRQETQYF
v_call: TRBV2; d_call: TRBD1; clone_size: -; j_call: TRBJ2-5; cdr3_nt: TGTGCCAGCAGAGCAGGGGGCAGGTGGGAGACCCAGTACTTC; cdr3_aa: CASRAGGRWETQYF
v_call: TRBV30; d_call: TRBD1; clone_size: -; j_call: TRBJ1-2; cdr3_nt: TGTGCCTGGAACGACCGGAGACAGGGTAACTATGGCTACACCTTC; cdr3_aa: CAWNDRRQGNYGYTF
v_call: TRBV2; d_call: TRBD2; clone_size: -; j_call: TRBJ2-5; cdr3_nt: TGTGCCAGCAGAAAGGGAGGCAGAGCCGGGACTAGCGGACAAGAGACCCAGTACTTC; cdr3_aa: CASRKGGRAGTSGQETQYF
v_call: TRBV28; d_call: -; clone_size: -; j_call: TRBJ1-2; cdr3_nt: TGTGCCAGCAATCCAACGGGAACCGATGGCTACACCTTC; cdr3_aa: CASNPTGTDGYTF
v_call: TRBV3-1/TRBV3-2; d_call: -; clone_size: -; j_call: TRBJ1-3; cdr3_nt: TGTGCCAGCAGCCCACACGGCCCCACAGTGAGCTCTGGAAACACCATATATTTT; cdr3_aa: CASSPHGPTVSSGNTIYF
v_call: TRBV7-9; d_call: -; clone_size: -; j_call: TRBJ1-1; cdr3_nt: TGTGCCAGCAGTTTTTTTCCGGCCGGGGGTGAAGCTTTCTTT; cdr3_aa: CASSFFPAGGEAFF
v_call: TRBV27; d_call: -; clone_size: -; j_call: TRBJ1-2; cdr3_nt: TGTGCCAGCAGTTTATCTGTTGGACAGAACTATGGCTACACCTTC; cdr3_aa: CASSLSVGQNYGYTF
v_call: TRBV27; d_call: TRBD1; clone_size: -; j_call: TRBJ2-1; cdr3_nt: TGTGCCAGCAGTTTAGGGGGACAGCTGTACAATGAGCAGTTCTTC; cdr3_aa: CASSLGGQLYNEQFF
v_call: TRBV7-2; d_call: -; clone_size: -; j_call: TRBJ1-2; cdr3_nt: TGTGCCAGCAGCCTAGGGGGGGGACGTGGCTACACCTTC; cdr3_aa: CASSLGGGRGYTF
v_call: TRBV6-5; d_call: -; clone_size: -; j_call: TRBJ1-6; cdr3_nt: TGTGCCAGCGGGGAGAGGTCCTATAATTCACCCCTCCACTTT; cdr3_aa: CASGERSYNSPLHF
v_call: TRBV2; d_call: TRBD1; clone_size: -; j_call: TRBJ2-5; cdr3_nt: TGTGCCAGCAGTGGACAGGGTCACCAAGAGACCCAGTACTTC; cdr3_aa: CASSGQGHQETQYF
v_call: TRBV28; d_call: TRBD2; clone_size: -; j_call: TRBJ2-7; cdr3_nt: TGTGCCAGCAGTTTAATCCCCGCTAGCGGGAGATACGAGCAGTACTTC; cdr3_aa: CASSLIPASGRYEQYF
v_call: TRBV5-1; d_call: -; clone_size: once; j_call: TRBJ2-7; cdr3_nt: TGCGCCAGCAGCCCAGGCCGATCCTACGAGCAGTACTTC; cdr3_aa: CASSPGRSYEQYF
v_call: TRBV9; d_call: TRBD2; clone_size: -; j_call: TRBJ2-7; cdr3_nt: TGTGCCAGCAGCGTAGACGGCGGGAGGGTGGGCGAGCAGTACTTC; cdr3_aa: CASSVDGGRVGEQYF
v_call: TRBV13; d_call: -; clone_size: -; j_call: TRBJ2-7; cdr3_nt: TGTGCCAGCAGCCCGTACCCGGGACTGCGCGAGCAGTACTTC; cdr3_aa: CASSPYPGLREQYF
v_call: TRBV6-5; d_call: -; clone_size: -; j_call: TRBJ2-2; cdr3_nt: TGTGCCAGCAGTTACCAAGGACAGTTCACCGGGGAGCTGTTTTTT; cdr3_aa: CASSYQGQFTGELFF
v_call: TRBV29-1; d_call: -; clone_size: -; j_call: TRBJ1-2; cdr3_nt: TGCAGCGTTGACAGTTACTATGGCTACACCTTC; cdr3_aa: CSVDSYYGYTF
v_call: TRBV2; d_call: TRBD2; clone_size: few; j_call: TRBJ2-1; cdr3_nt: TGTGCCAGCAGTGGGATTCGGGCGGGAGCTAGGTCCTACAATGAGCAGTTCTTC; cdr3_aa: CASSGIRAGARSYNEQFF